The present T cell receptor (beta chain) was sequenced within a study of graft-versus-host responses after intestinal transplantation. Study details: Transplant types were multivisceral, liver-intestinal, or isolated intestinal.

The method was immunoSEQ multiplex PCR; TCRdb's version includes in-frame clones alone and lacks a portion of them. The profile shows 80,000 to 90,000 clones, 85% to 90% of them singletons. CDR3 length: 15 residues. The germline V and J ends were trimmed by 3 bases and 2 bases, with 12 bases remaining between them. Germline loops: CDR1 SGHKS, CDR2 YYEKEE (reference sequence). This clone has a single count. As yet, its antigen is unknown. The specimen comprised unstimulated CD4+ T cells sorted from spleen or lymph node cells, sampled before intestinal transplant. The sequence derives from a human donor who received an intestinal transplant. The rearrangement links TRBV5-5 to TRBJ1-5, with D perhaps TRBD1 (6 bases). CDR3 in DNA: TGTGCCAGCAGCTGGGGGCCCCGGGGCAATCAGCCCCAGCATTTT. It yields the protein CASSWGPRGNQPQHF.